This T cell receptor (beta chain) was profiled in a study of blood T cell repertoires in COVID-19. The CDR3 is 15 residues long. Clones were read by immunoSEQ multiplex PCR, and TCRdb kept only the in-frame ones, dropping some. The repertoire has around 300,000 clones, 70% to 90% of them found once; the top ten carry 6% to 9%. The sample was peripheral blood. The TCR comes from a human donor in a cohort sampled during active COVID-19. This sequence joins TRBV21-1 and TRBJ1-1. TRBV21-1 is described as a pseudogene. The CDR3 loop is CASSLLGGVNTEAFF. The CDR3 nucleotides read TGTGCCAGCAGCTTATTGGGAGGGGTGAACACTGAAGCTTTCTTT.